This T cell receptor beta chain was sequenced in a study of cytomegalovirus exposure and HLA in healthy donors. General study results and limits: An analysis done earlier found most TCR beta V segments productive about 90% or about 30% of the time. In all likelihood, a cluster of highly shared sequence variants was a sequencing artifact.

The study ran its PCR with 60 Vbeta and 13 Jbeta primers. The authors' processing: A follow-up analysis tallied 60 million to 85 million unique TCR beta chains, roughly 9.9 million shared. Sequencing used immunoSEQ multiplex PCR; TCRdb keeps in-frame clones, though not all of them. The DNA gave D and trimming, while V, J and clone size come from that table. Among around 140,000 clones listed, around four fifths were seen once. The table lists this clone with a count of one. Its matching antigen is unknown. CDR1 and CDR2 (germline): MNHEY, SMNVEV (reference sequence). There are 18 residues in the CDR3. With V trimmed by 2 bases and J by 0 bases, 13 bases remained unmatched.

The sequencing sample was made of PBMCs. V is TRBV27 and J is TRBJ2-7; 7 bases agree with TRBD1. The TCR sequence derives from a female donor in good health and CMV-seronegative. In DNA, the CDR3 is TGTGCCAGCAGTTTAAGGACCTGGAAGGGGGACAGCTCCTACGAGCAGTACTTC. As protein: CASSLRTWKGDSSYEQYF.